This entry lists 15 T cell receptor beta chains sequenced from one sample in a study of T cell repertoires in cytomegalovirus infection. MiXCR was run by TCRdb on the reads, yielding one entry per CDR3 protein. This repertoire shows 110,000 to 150,000 distinct CDR3 sequences, approximately 30% found once; its top ten account for around half. Antigen specificity for these receptors is unknown. The specimen was CD8+ T cells from cultured PBMCs, collected from culture after CMV antigen stimulation. The receptors derive from a human donor in good health (CMV status not recorded). Some clones in this sample may be carry-over from other donors' samples.

In this sample, this clonotype turned up many times. This chain joins TRBV7-9 and TRBJ1-1; TRBD1 matches at 8 bases. The CDR3 is 17 amino acids. CDR1 is SEHNR, CDR2 FQNEAQ, per germline (reference sequence). V shed 5 bases, J shed 1 base, and the junction held 12 bases outside the gene matches. Here the CDR3 reads CASSDKSRQGTNTEAFF. In nucleotides, the CDR3 is TGTGCCAGCAGCGACAAGTCCCGACAGGGGACGAACACTGAAGCTTTCTTT.

This clonotype was seen a handful of times. V and J are TRBV2 and TRBJ1-1; no clear D. Trimming left V 4 bases short and J 3 bases short, with 18 bases between. The V gene's germline CDR1 is SNHLY and CDR2 FYNNEI. This CDR3 has 16 amino acids. The CDR3 protein is CASSVGQERMDTEAFF. The CDR3 coding sequence is TGTGCCAGCAGTGTAGGGCAGGAAAGGATGGACACTGAAGCTTTCTTT.

In this sample, this clonotype turned up a few times. CDR3 coding DNA: TGTGCCAGCAGCTACAGGGAGTTCACCGGGGAGCTGTTTTTT. Its protein is CASSYREFTGELFF. The chain employs TRBV7-2 and TRBJ2-2, with a weak D call TRBD1 (6 bases). Per germline, CDR1 SGHTA and CDR2 FQGNSA. This CDR3 region has 14 residues. The V and J ends lost 4 bases and 4 bases respectively, with 10 bases between them.

The chain joins TRBV11-2 to TRBJ2-5; D is possibly TRBD2 (5 bases). The CDR3 has 14 residues. V gave up 6 bases and J gave up 2 bases, with 13 bases separating them. CDR1 and CDR2 from the germline V gene are SGHAT and FQNNGV. The CDR3 sequence is CASSEGFLQETQYF. CDR3 DNA sequence: TGTGCCAGCAGTGAGGGATTTCTTCAAGAGACCCAGTACTTC.

This clonotype was seen at least ten times. The chain uses TRBV7-8 and TRBJ2-7; 11 bases are shared with TRBD2. V lost 1 base, J lost 2 bases, and 4 bases stayed unmatched. Germline lookup yields CDR1 SGHVS and CDR2 FQNEAQ. The CDR3 is made up of 16 amino acids. As DNA, the CDR3 is TGTGCCAGCAGCTTAGGTCTAGCGGGGGGAGCCTACGAGCAGTACTTC. Protein product: CASSLGLAGGAYEQYF.

V gene TRBV12-3 or TRBV12-4 combines with J gene TRBJ2-1; D unresolved. This CDR3 is 12 amino acids long. V gave up 2 bases and J gave up 7 bases, with 6 bases separating them. The CDR3 bases are TGTGCCAGCAGTTTAACTCAAAATGAGCAGTTCTTC. Translated, it gives CASSLTQNEQFF.

The chain combines TRBV15 with TRBJ2-7; TRBD1 agrees at 7 bases. From germline, CDR1 is LNHNV and CDR2 YYDKDF (reference sequence). The length of the CDR3 is 13 residues. With 6 bases clipped from V and 4 bases from J, the junction kept 6 bases outside the gene matches. The chain's CDR3 is CATRRQGYYEQYF. Written as DNA, the CDR3 is TGTGCCACCAGGAGACAGGGCTATTACGAGCAGTACTTC.

This clonotype was recorded many times. V and J are TRBV12-3 or TRBV12-4 and TRBJ2-1, with TRBD2 matching over 10 bases. Germline trimming cut 6 bases from V and 6 bases from J; bases unmatched to any gene: 8. The CDR3 loop spans 15 amino acids. The CDR3 loop reads CASSPTSGVSNEQFF. The CDR3 DNA follows: TGTGCCAGCAGCCCTACTAGCGGGGTTTCCAATGAGCAGTTCTTC.

J is TRBJ1-1 and V is TRBV7-6; 7 bases are shared with TRBD1. The CDR3 totals 13 residues. In germline, CDR1 is SGHVS, CDR2 FNYEAQ. The J segment lost 5 bases and the V segment lost 5 bases, leaving 5 bases of the junction unmatched. The CDR3 DNA is TGTGCCAGCAGCCGTTCACAGGGGACTGAAGCTTTCTTT. Encoded protein: CASSRSQGTEAFF. Using reference TRBV7-6 and TRBJ1-1 for the parts outside the CDR3, the full variable domain is GAGVSQSPRYKVTKRGQDVALRCDPISGHVSLYWYRQALGQGPEFLTYFNYEAQQDKSGLPNDRFSAERPEGSISTLTIQRTEQRDSAMYRCASSRSQGTEAFFGQGTRLTVV.

V usage is TRBV6-5 and J usage is TRBJ2-7; tentatively, D is TRBD2 (5 bases). V was clipped by 10 bases and J by 0 bases, with 19 bases between them. This CDR3 is built from 15 residues. CDR1 MNHEY and CDR2 SVGAGI come from the germline V gene. CDR3 sequence reads: CATQEDLSSSYEQYF. DNA of the CDR3: TGTGCCACCCAGGAGGACCTCAGCAGCTCCTACGAGCAGTACTTC.

The genes are TRBV11-2 and TRBJ2-5; 14 bases map to TRBD2. This CDR3 is built from 20 residues. Trimming removed 2 bases from V and 3 bases from J; junction bases left unmatched: 14. CDR1 and CDR2 from the germline V gene are SGHAT and FQNNGV. CDR3 sequence reads: CASSLTNPFGTSGSKETQYF. The CDR3 nucleotides are TGTGCCAGCAGCTTAACCAACCCCTTCGGGACTAGCGGGAGTAAAGAGACCCAGTACTTC.

Note on this clonotype: One junction end disagrees with the germline gene, perhaps due to a read error. The CDR3 sequence is CASSQAPQGAPGGYTF. DNA for the CDR3: TGTGCCAGCAGCCAAGCCCCGCAGGGGGCACCGGGAGGCTACACCTTC. J is TRBJ1-2 and V is TRBV4-1, with 8 bases matching TRBD1. Germline lookup yields CDR1 MGHRA and CDR2 YSYEKL. This CDR3 is 16 amino acids long.

This rearrangement joins TRBV4-1 to TRBJ2-5, with D possibly being TRBD1 (5 bases). The CDR3 sequence is 16 residues long. Germline CDR1 is MGHRA and CDR2 is YSYEKL. V was pared by 0 bases and J by 1 base, with 12 bases between. CDR3 sequence reads: CASSQDLGQFQETQYF. The CDR3 bases are TGCGCCAGCAGCCAAGATCTGGGGCAGTTCCAAGAGACCCAGTACTTC.

The V and J genes are TRBV3-1 and TRBJ1-5; 9 bases are a match to TRBD1. The germline gives CDR1 LGHDT, CDR2 YNNKEL (reference sequence). CDR3 length: 14 amino acids. J lost 7 bases, V lost 4 bases, and 5 bases had no gene match. This CDR3 reads CASSPLTGGQPQHF. CDR3 in DNA: TGTGCCAGCAGCCCATTGACAGGGGGACAGCCCCAGCATTTT.

This chain links TRBV7-6 with TRBJ2-1; D remains ambiguous. Germline V gene lookup returns CDR1 SGHVS and CDR2 FNYEAQ. V lost 3 bases and J 6 bases, leaving 6 bases between the germline ends. The CDR3 is 12 residues long. DNA of the CDR3: TGTGCCAGCAGCTTTGAGTCCAATGAGCAGTTCTTC. This gives the protein CASSFESNEQFF.